These 18 T cell receptor beta chains originate from one sample sequenced in a study of blood T cells in healthy people across ages. Through a sample-barcoded 5' primer and a J-beta primer mix, a second PCR was run for 7 to 11 cycles. TCRdb reprocessed the 5' RACE reads with MiXCR, giving one entry per CDR3 protein. The table lists around 800,000 distinct CDR3 sequences, roughly 25% of them singletons. These same data were also listed under a study on T cells of mothers and their children.

The material sequenced was blood. The receptor source for this set is a boy aged 5-17 years in good health.

The chain links TRBV20-1 to TRBJ2-5, with TRBD1 identical over 11 bases. CDR3 length: 15 amino acids. From germline, CDR1 is DFQATT and CDR2 SNEGSKA (reference sequence). V lost 2 bases and J lost 5; bases outside the gene matches: 7. The CDR3 bases are TGCAGTGCTAGAAGGGACAGGGGGAGAGGGGAGACCCAGTACTTC. This translates into CSARRDRGRGETQYF.

To note about this clonotype: A much larger clone lies a single base off, so this may be a read error. DNA of the CDR3: TGTGCCAGCAGGGGACAGACGAACACTGAAGCTTTCTTT. This encodes CASRGQTNTEAFF. The chain recombines TRBV6-5 with TRBJ1-1; 7 positions match TRBD1. The CDR3 has 13 residues. Trimming took 6 bases from V and 1 from J; bases not matched to a gene: 2. Germline assignment: CDR1 MNHEY and CDR2 SVGAGI.

The sample holds a few counts of this clonotype. The chain is built from TRBV29-1 and TRBJ2-1; 10 bases match TRBD2. CDR1 and CDR2 (germline): SQVTM, ANQGSEA. The CDR3 has 13 amino acids. V lost 3 bases, J lost 8 bases, and 4 bases stayed unmatched. The CDR3 DNA reads TGCAGCGTTGATATTAGCGGGGGGTATGAGCAGTTCTTC. It yields the protein CSVDISGGYEQFF.

This clonotype was seen many times. The V and J genes are TRBV12-3 or TRBV12-4 and TRBJ1-2, with 9 bases matching TRBD1. V dropped 5 bases and J dropped 6; count of bases not matched to a gene: 7. The CDR3 is 14 amino acids. The CDR3 sequence: CASSRTGERNGYTF. In DNA, the CDR3 is TGTGCCAGCAGTAGGACAGGGGAAAGGAATGGCTACACCTTC.

J is TRBJ2-1 and V is TRBV5-1; D is perhaps TRBD1 or TRBD2 (5 bases each). V gave up 0 bases and J gave up 7 bases, with 14 bases separating them. The CDR3 extends over 15 amino acids. Germline CDR1 SGHRS, CDR2 YFSETQ. The CDR3 region is CASSLVPGTGNEQFF. DNA for the CDR3: TGCGCCAGCAGCTTGGTCCCCGGGACCGGGAATGAGCAGTTCTTC.

The chain is built from TRBV27 and TRBJ1-1; D gene uncertain. CDR3 size: 14 residues. The V gene's germline CDR1 is MNHEY and CDR2 SMNVEV (reference sequence). V lost 6 bases to trimming and J lost 1 base, with 12 bases between them. CDR3 loop: CASSLTAGNTEAFF. The CDR3 bases are TGTGCCAGCAGCCTTACCGCAGGGAACACTGAAGCTTTCTTT.

This clonotype has just a few counts. The chain couples TRBV6-5 to TRBJ1-6, with D hard to call. Trimming stripped 2 bases from V and 10 bases from J, with 9 bases between. CDR1 is MNHEY and CDR2 is SVGAGI in the germline V gene. The CDR3 runs to 13 residues. CDR3 sequence (DNA): TGTGCCAGCAGTTACGACATAAACTCACCCCTCCACTTT. Amino acid sequence: CASSYDINSPLHF.

V and J are TRBV28 and TRBJ2-6, with D unclear. Germline V gene lookup returns CDR1 MDHEN and CDR2 SYDVKM. Trimming left V 5 bases short and J 0 bases short, with 8 bases between. The CDR3 has 15 amino acids. In DNA, the CDR3 is TGTGCCAGCAGTCTTGACAACTCTGGGGCCAACGTCCTGACTTTC. This translates into CASSLDNSGANVLTF.

The CDR3 coding sequence is TGCAGCGTTGAGGGAGTCCGCGGAGGGACCCAGTACTTC. It translates to CSVEGVRGGTQYF. The chain recombines TRBV29-1 with TRBJ2-5; D is possibly TRBD2 (5 bases). V was trimmed by 3 bases and J by 7 bases, leaving 15 bases between them. Germline loops: CDR1 SQVTM, CDR2 ANQGSEA. The CDR3 extends over 13 amino acids.

This clonotype was counted ten times or more. The J gene is TRBJ2-1, the V gene TRBV20-1, with 9 bases identical to TRBD2. Trimming took 5 bases from V and 6 from J; bases not matched to a gene: 14. The CDR3 is 16 amino acids. Germline CDR1 and CDR2: DFQATT and SNEGSKA (reference sequence). CDR3 nucleotides: TGCAGTGCTGGGGGTGGAGGTAGCGGGGGCCCCAATGAGCAGTTCTTC. This codes for CSAGGGGSGGPNEQFF.

The chain employs TRBV12-3 or TRBV12-4 and TRBJ2-5; a weak D match, TRBD1 (5 bases). The CDR3 runs 13 residues. Trimming shortened V by 6 bases and J by 5 bases, and 13 bases separated the two germline ends. As DNA, the CDR3 is TGTGCCAGCAGACCCGCTAAGGGGGAGACCCAGTACTTC. Translating it yields CASRPAKGETQYF.

V is TRBV7-8 and J is TRBJ2-5; 13 nucleotides line up with TRBD2. Trimming at V came to 4 bases and at J to 5 bases, leaving 7 bases not matched to a gene. The CDR3 consists of 16 residues. Germline lookup yields CDR1 SGHVS and CDR2 FQNEAQ. The CDR3: CASSYVLAGGLETQYF. CDR3 coding DNA: TGTGCCAGCAGCTATGTACTAGCGGGGGGGCTGGAGACCCAGTACTTC.

The chain has TRBV20-1 and TRBJ2-7; 9 positions match TRBD1. The germline V gene has CDR1 DFQATT and CDR2 SNEGSKA (reference sequence). With 0 bases clipped from V and 4 bases from J, the junction kept 7 bases outside the gene matches. The CDR3 loop spans 15 amino acids. DNA of the CDR3: TGCAGTGCTAGAGACCTACAGGGGGCTAAATACGAGCAGTACTTC. Its translation is CSARDLQGAKYEQYF.

CDR3 bases: TGTGCCAGCAGCCAACCTTTCGGCCCGAGCGAGCAGTTCTTC. Encoded protein: CASSQPFGPSEQFF. The chain recombines TRBV4-2 with TRBJ2-1; D gene unclear. Trimming left V 2 bases short and J 10 bases short, with 15 bases between. The germline V gene has CDR1 LGHNA and CDR2 YNFKEQ. The CDR3 consists of 14 residues.

The rearrangement links TRBV20-1 to TRBJ2-1; 10 positions agree with TRBD2. The CDR3 spans 16 residues. Germline V gene data show CDR1 as DFQATT and CDR2 as SNEGSKA (reference sequence). V trimming: 3 bases; J trimming: 7 bases; junction bases outside the gene matches: 12. CDR3: CSARPWSGGAGNEQFF. CDR3 in DNA: TGCAGTGCTAGGCCCTGGAGCGGGGGGGCGGGGAATGAGCAGTTCTTC.

This clonotype was counted at least ten times. The V call is TRBV9, the J call TRBJ2-7; possible D gene TRBD1, 7 bases. CDR3 length: 14 residues. Germline V gene sequence: CDR1 SGDLS, CDR2 YYNGEE. Trimming pared 4 bases from V and 2 bases from J, leaving 13 bases between. The CDR3, as DNA: TGTGCCAGCAGCCCGACAGGGACTCCCTACGAGCAGTACTTC. Its translation is CASSPTGTPYEQYF.

This sequence joins TRBV7-8 and TRBJ2-2; D perhaps matches TRBD1 (5 bases). The ends were cut back, 1 base at V and 1 base at J, with 7 bases in the middle. The CDR3 length is 15 residues. Germline CDR1 is SGHVS and CDR2 is FQNEAQ. CDR3 sequence reads: CASSLVRGNTGELFF. In DNA form, the CDR3 reads TGTGCCAGCAGCTTAGTTAGGGGGAACACCGGGGAGCTGTTTTTT.

This clonotype was observed a single time. This chain links TRBV20-1 with TRBJ2-5; D possibly corresponds to TRBD2 (6 bases). Gene TRBJ2-7 matches the end of the DNA better, so the J call may be wrong. From germline, CDR1 is DFQATT and CDR2 SNEGSKA (reference sequence). The CDR3 is 13 amino acids. CDR3: CSASKTSSYEQYF. CDR3 sequence (DNA): TGCAGTGCTAGTAAGACTAGCTCCTACGAGCAGTACTTC.